The 30 T cell receptor beta chains below were found in one sample sequenced in a study of blood T cell repertoires in COVID-19. The protocol was immunoSEQ multiplex PCR, while the TCRdb copy is restricted to in-frame clones and leaves out a portion. Here the sample spans 250,000 to 300,000 clones, roughly 90% being singletons. The sequencing sample was made of peripheral blood. These TCRs come from a woman aged 70 to 79 with COVID-19, enrolled during active disease.

This clone was seen a single time. The V and J genes are TRBV6-5 and TRBJ2-7, with 7 bases identical to TRBD2. Trimming cost V 5 bases and J 2 bases; bases outside gene matches: 9. From germline, CDR1 is MNHEY and CDR2 SVGAGI. This CDR3 is built from 15 residues. The CDR3 sequence: CASSQSGVPAYEQYF. The CDR3 bases are TGTGCCAGCAGTCAAAGCGGGGTCCCTGCCTACGAGCAGTACTTC.

This chain joins TRBV7-8 and TRBJ2-3; D perhaps matches TRBD2 (7 bases). V was pared by 2 bases and J by 2 bases, with 14 bases between. This CDR3 is 16 amino acids long. From germline, CDR1 is SGHVS and CDR2 FQNEAQ. The CDR3 is CASSLIGGGITDTQYF. CDR3 sequence (DNA): TGTGCCAGCAGCTTAATAGGCGGGGGCATCACAGATACGCAGTATTTT. Filled out from reference TRBV7-8 and TRBJ2-3, the complete variable domain reads GAGVSQSPRYKVAKRGQDVALRCDPISGHVSLFWYQQALGQGPEFLTYFQNEAQLDKSGLPSDRFFAERPEGSVSTLKIQRTQQEDSAVYLCASSLIGGGITDTQYFGPGTRLTVL.

The chain couples TRBV5-8 to TRBJ2-1; D call uncertain. Germline V lookup: CDR1 SGHTS, CDR2 YDEGEE. Trimming pared 6 bases from V and 0 bases from J, leaving 10 bases between. The CDR3 consists of 14 residues. Written as DNA, the CDR3 is TGTGCCAGCAAAGGCGGCAGCTCCTACAATGAGCAGTTCTTC. It translates to CASKGGSSYNEQFF.

V gene TRBV6-2 or TRBV6-3 combines with J gene TRBJ1-1, with a possible D match to TRBD1 (5 bases). Between the trimmed V and J ends, which lost 5 bases and 0 bases, there was a span of 16 bases. The CDR3 sequence is 16 residues long. Germline assignment: CDR1 MNHEY and CDR2 SVGEGT. CDR3 DNA: TGTGCCAGCAGTCACCCTCGGGGAGGGGTGAACACTGAAGCTTTCTTT. Encoded protein: CASSHPRGGVNTEAFF.

This clone was observed a few times. Other DNA sequences in this sample translate to the same CDR3. As DNA, the CDR3 is TGTGCCAGTAGTAGAGGGAACACTGAAGCTTTCTTT. It is translated as CASSRGNTEAFF. This rearrangement joins TRBV19 to TRBJ1-1; D gene unclear. In germline, CDR1 is LNHDA, CDR2 SQIVND (reference sequence). The CDR3 consists of 12 residues. V was trimmed by 4 bases and J by 1 base, leaving 4 bases between them.

The chain combines TRBV19 with TRBJ1-1; 7 nucleotides line up with TRBD1. Germline-derived CDR1 and CDR2 are LNHDA and SQIVND (reference sequence). Trimming at V came to 3 bases and at J to 6 bases, leaving 7 bases not matched to a gene. The CDR3 spans 14 residues. Here the CDR3 reads CASSMIQGGAEAFF. The CDR3 DNA is TGTGCCAGTAGTATGATCCAGGGGGGAGCTGAAGCTTTCTTT.

The V call is TRBV7-9, the J call TRBJ2-7, with D maybe TRBD1 (5 bases). From germline, CDR1 is SEHNR and CDR2 FQNEAQ (reference sequence). Trimming pared 3 bases from V and 5 bases from J, leaving 17 bases between. The CDR3 consists of 15 residues. The CDR3 coding sequence is TGTGCCAGCAGCTTCCAGACAGAGCCAATCGACGAGCAGTACTTC. Encoded protein: CASSFQTEPIDEQYF.

This sequence joins TRBV5-1 and TRBJ1-3; 9 bases match TRBD1. Germline V gene lookup returns CDR1 SGHRS and CDR2 YFSETQ. The CDR3 is 16 amino acids. The ends lost 3 bases at V and 0 bases at J; junction bases unmatched: 4. The CDR3 sequence: CASSSGQGYSGNTIYF. Here the CDR3 DNA reads TGCGCCAGCAGCTCGGGACAGGGCTACTCTGGAAACACCATATATTTT.

The V gene is TRBV6-2 or TRBV6-3, the J gene TRBJ2-3; 10 bases are a match to TRBD2. This CDR3 region has 16 residues. After removal of 2 bases from V and 2 bases from J, the junction contained 4 bases not matched to a gene. CDR1 and CDR2 (germline): MNHEY, SVGEGT. CDR3 in amino acids: CASSYVAGGSTDTQYF. CDR3 DNA sequence: TGTGCCAGCAGTTACGTAGCGGGGGGTTCCACAGATACGCAGTATTTT.

This clone was observed a few times. Here the CDR3 reads CASKPSGGADTQYF. CDR3 nucleotide sequence: TGTGCCAGCAAACCTAGCGGGGGGGCAGATACGCAGTATTTT. The rearrangement links TRBV7-2 to TRBJ2-3; 12 nucleotides match TRBD2. J lost 4 bases, V lost 7 bases, and 3 bases had no gene match. CDR3 length: 14 residues. Germline-derived CDR1 and CDR2 are SGHTA and FQGNSA.

The V and J genes are TRBV18 and TRBJ2-7; tentatively, D is TRBD2 (8 bases). V was trimmed by 6 bases and J by 2 bases, leaving 14 bases between them. Germline values: CDR1 KGHSH, CDR2 LQKENI. The CDR3 is 14 residues long. CDR3 coding DNA: TGTGCCAGCTCCCCCGGGAGGGGGCCCTACGAGCAGTACTTC. It codes for CASSPGRGPYEQYF.

The V call is TRBV24-1, the J call TRBJ1-5, with D possibly matching TRBD1 (6 bases). Looked up from germline, CDR1 is KGHDR and CDR2 is SFDVKD. CDR3 length: 15 amino acids. V lost 4 bases and J lost 3, with 12 bases in between. The CDR3 loop reads CATSDSGQLNQPQHF. The CDR3 DNA reads TGTGCCACCAGTGACTCTGGACAGCTCAATCAGCCCCAGCATTTT.

A word on this clone: Other DNA sequences in the same sample also yield this CDR3. The rearrangement links TRBV6-5 to TRBJ1-5; D call uncertain. The germline V and J ends were trimmed by 0 bases and 1 base, with 7 bases remaining between them. Germline V gene lookup returns CDR1 MNHEY and CDR2 SVGAGI. The length of the CDR3 is 15 residues. The CDR3 nucleotides read TGTGCCAGCAGTTACTCGAGCGGCAGCAATCAGCCCCAGCATTTT. Protein sequence: CASSYSSGSNQPQHF.

J is TRBJ1-6 and V is TRBV9, with D tentatively TRBD1 (5 bases). CDR1 and CDR2 (germline): SGDLS, YYNGEE. This CDR3 has 14 residues. With 0 bases removed from V and 7 bases from J, the gap between germline ends came to 8 bases. The CDR3 nucleotides are TGTGCCAGCAGCGTAGCAGGGAACAATTCACCCCTCCACTTT. It translates to CASSVAGNNSPLHF.

V gene TRBV7-9 combines with J gene TRBJ2-7; 9 positions match TRBD2. CDR3 size: 16 residues. V shed 4 bases and J 3 bases; nucleotides not matched to a gene: 10. Germline CDR1 SEHNR, CDR2 FQNEAQ (reference sequence). The CDR3 spells CASSSSVAGANYEQYF. In DNA form, the CDR3 reads TGTGCCAGCAGCTCTAGCGTAGCGGGGGCCAACTACGAGCAGTACTTC.

Regarding this clone: At the DNA level, this CDR3 is encoded by other sequences in the same sample as well. This sequence joins TRBV3-1 (or the pseudogene TRBV3-2) and TRBJ1-1; D is ambiguous. The CDR3 loop spans 11 amino acids. Germline V gene lookup returns CDR1 LGHDT and CDR2 YNNKEL (reference sequence). V was pared by 0 bases and J by 10 bases, with 6 bases between. As DNA, the CDR3 is TGTGCCAGCAGCCAAGATAGAGGAGCTTTCTTT. This codes for CASSQDRGAFF.

The V gene is TRBV2, the J gene TRBJ1-6; 7 bases are shared with TRBD1. Unmatched junction bases numbered 9, after V lost 6 bases and J lost 10 bases. Looked up from germline, CDR1 is SNHLY and CDR2 is FYNNEI. The CDR3 has 14 amino acids. The CDR3 region has the DNA TGTGCCAGCAGGGAACAGGGGTTAGAGTCACCCCTCCACTTT. Translation: CASREQGLESPLHF.

The chain is built from TRBV27 and TRBJ2-2, with a weak D call TRBD1 (6 bases). The germline V gene encodes CDR1 MNHEY and CDR2 SMNVEV (reference sequence). V was cut by 6 bases and J by 3 bases, with 11 bases left in between. CDR3 length: 14 residues. CDR3 protein: CASRSGVDTGELFF. The CDR3 DNA reads as TGTGCCAGCAGATCAGGGGTCGACACCGGGGAGCTGTTTTTT.

This rearrangement joins TRBV5-1 to TRBJ2-1, with TRBD2 matching 7 bases. V lost 1 base and J lost 8; bases outside the gene matches: 6. This CDR3 spans 14 amino acids. The germline V gene encodes CDR1 SGHRS and CDR2 YFSETQ. Here the CDR3 reads CASSLTSGADEQFF. CDR3 DNA sequence: TGCGCCAGCAGCTTGACAAGCGGGGCCGATGAGCAGTTCTTC.

V is TRBV6-5 and J is TRBJ2-7; 8 bases agree with TRBD2. CDR1 is MNHEY, CDR2 SVGAGI, per germline. The CDR3 is made up of 14 amino acids. With V trimmed by 8 bases and J by 7 bases, 13 bases remained unmatched. CDR3 nucleotide sequence: TGTGCCAGCGCCCCCGTGGCGGGGGGTCGGGAGCAGTACTTC. Its protein is CASAPVAGGREQYF.

The table lists this clone with a count of one. V usage is TRBV24-1 and J usage is TRBJ1-2; tentatively, D is TRBD1 (6 bases). CDR3 size: 15 residues. Germline CDR1 reads KGHDR; CDR2 reads SFDVKD. V was clipped by 3 bases and J by 2 bases, with 12 bases between them. DNA for the CDR3: TGTGCCACCAGTGATCCGACAGGAAAGAACTATGGCTACACCTTC. This codes for CATSDPTGKNYGYTF.

The J gene is TRBJ1-1, the V gene TRBV7-9, with TRBD1 identical over 8 bases. The ends lost 4 bases at V and 4 bases at J; junction bases unmatched: 8. This CDR3 has 15 residues. Looked up from germline, CDR1 is SEHNR and CDR2 is FQNEAQ (reference sequence). DNA for the CDR3: TGTGCCAGCAGCTCCTCAGGGGGCGGGGGCACTGAAGCTTTCTTT. Its protein is CASSSSGGGGTEAFF.

This chain uses TRBV21-1 with TRBJ2-7; the table gives TRBD1 as D, unverified against the DNA. TRBV21-1 is tagged as a pseudogene. The CDR3 runs to 15 residues. DNA for the CDR3: TGTGCCAGCAGCAAAAGGAACAGGGGGGCCTACGAGCAGTACTTC. Protein sequence: CASSKRNRGAYEQYF.

This clone was seen once. CDR3 in DNA: TGTGCCAGCAGCGTCGGGGCTAGCGGGGGCCCAGATACGCAGTATTTT. Its protein is CASSVGASGGPDTQYF. This sequence joins TRBV9 and TRBJ2-3; 10 positions match TRBD2. Germline loops: CDR1 SGDLS, CDR2 YYNGEE. This CDR3 region has 16 residues. V was clipped by 2 bases and J by 4 bases; unmatched bases: 7.

V and J are TRBV6-1 and TRBJ2-7; possible D gene TRBD1, 6 bases. The CDR3 is 13 residues long. Germline lookup yields CDR1 MNHNS and CDR2 SASEGT. Trimming cost V 3 bases and J 2 bases, with 8 bases left between them. Written as DNA, the CDR3 is TGTGCCAGCAGTGAGAAGGGGGCCTACGAGCAGTACTTC. This translates into CASSEKGAYEQYF.

The count of this clone is one. This chain links TRBV12-3 or TRBV12-4 with TRBJ1-2; 8 nucleotides match TRBD1. The CDR3 is 13 residues long. J gave up 4 bases and V 5 bases, and 3 bases lay outside the gene matches. CDR3 protein: CASSPTGGYGYTF. The CDR3 nucleotides are TGTGCCAGCAGTCCTACAGGGGGCTATGGCTACACCTTC.

The chain carries TRBV24-1 and TRBJ1-2; 7 bases align to TRBD1. Germline-derived CDR1 and CDR2 are KGHDR and SFDVKD. The CDR3 covers 13 residues. After removal of 2 bases from V and 10 bases from J, the junction contained 6 bases not matched to a gene. DNA for the CDR3: TGTGCCACCAGTGATTCGACAGGGAAGTACTACACCTTC. This gives the protein CATSDSTGKYYTF.

This clone appeared a single time. The rearrangement uses TRBV5-1 and TRBJ2-2; TRBD2 aligns across 11 bases. The V gene end was trimmed by 4 bases and the J gene end by 0 bases; junction bases not matched to a gene: 5. The germline V gene encodes CDR1 SGHRS and CDR2 YFSETQ. This CDR3 is 17 amino acids long. The CDR3 nucleotides are TGCGCCAGCAGCACCGGGACTAGCGGAGCGAACACCGGGGAGCTGTTTTTT. It codes for CASSTGTSGANTGELFF.

The rearrangement joins TRBV29-1 to TRBJ2-4; 12 bases agree with TRBD2. V was clipped by 7 bases and J by 1 base; unmatched bases: 2. Germline CDR1 is SQVTM and CDR2 is ANQGSEA. This CDR3 has 14 amino acids. DNA of the CDR3: TGCAGCGCTGGACTAGCGGGGGCCAAAAACATTCAGTACTTC. This codes for CSAGLAGAKNIQYF.

Concerning this clone itself: One junction end disagrees with the germline gene, perhaps due to a read error. This chain connects TRBV7-2 to TRBJ2-1, with 15 positions matching TRBD2. The CDR3 has 15 residues. Germline V gene data show CDR1 as SGHTA and CDR2 as FQGNSA. The CDR3, as DNA: TGTGCCAGCAGCTTAGCTTGGACTAGCGGGGGGGCTAAGGTCTTC. Its protein is CASSLAWTSGGAKVF.